The sample holds a few counts of the clone carrying this T cell receptor (beta chain). These data belong to a study of early T cells in non-severe SARS-CoV-2 infection. TCRdb reprocessed the 5' RACE reads via MiXCR and lists one record per CDR3 protein. The data contain about 89,000 distinct CDR3 sequences, over 12% of them seen just once; the ten biggest clones take up around 0.5%. This CDR3 has 15 residues. V lost 5 bases, J lost 2 bases, and 4 bases stayed unmatched. The germline CDR1 and CDR2 sequences are SNHLY and FYNNEI. This chain connects TRBV2 to TRBJ2-2; TRBD1 matches 8 bases. Input material: whole blood. The sequence was obtained from an adult who was a healthcare worker with PCR-confirmed SARS-CoV-2 infection or an uninfected control (not recorded which). The CDR3 sequence: CASSRQGINTGELFF. The CDR3 coding sequence is TGTGCCAGCAGTAGACAGGGGATAAACACCGGGGAGCTGTTTTTT. The full variable domain, completed using reference TRBV2 and TRBJ2-2, is EPEVTQTPSHQVTQMGQEVILRCVPISNHLYFYWYRQILGQKVEFLVSFYNNEISEKSEIFDDQFSVERPDGSNFTLKIRSTKLEDSAMYFCASSRQGINTGELFFGEGSRLTVL.